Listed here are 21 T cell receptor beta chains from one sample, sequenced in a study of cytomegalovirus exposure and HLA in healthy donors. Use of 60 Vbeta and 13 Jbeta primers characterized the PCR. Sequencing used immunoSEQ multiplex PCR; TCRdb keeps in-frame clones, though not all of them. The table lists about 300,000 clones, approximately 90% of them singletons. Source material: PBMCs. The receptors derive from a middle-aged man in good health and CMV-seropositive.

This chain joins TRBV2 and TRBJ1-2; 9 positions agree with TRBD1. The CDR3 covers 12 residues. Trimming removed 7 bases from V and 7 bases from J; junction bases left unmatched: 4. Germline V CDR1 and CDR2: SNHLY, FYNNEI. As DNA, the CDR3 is TGTGCCAGCAAACAGGGGGCAGGTGGCTACACCTTC. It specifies CASKQGAGGYTF.

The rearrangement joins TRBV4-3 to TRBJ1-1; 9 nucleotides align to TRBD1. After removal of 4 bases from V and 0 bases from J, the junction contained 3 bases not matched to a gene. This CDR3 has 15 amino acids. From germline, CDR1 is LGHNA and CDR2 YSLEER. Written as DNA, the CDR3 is TGCGCCAGCAGCCCCAACAGGGGGCTGAACACTGAAGCTTTCTTT. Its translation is CASSPNRGLNTEAFF.

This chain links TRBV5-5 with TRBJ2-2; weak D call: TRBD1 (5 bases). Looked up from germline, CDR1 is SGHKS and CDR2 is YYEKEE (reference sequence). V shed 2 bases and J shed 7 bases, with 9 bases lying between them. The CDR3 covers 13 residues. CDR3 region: CASSFQGFGELFF. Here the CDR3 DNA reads TGTGCCAGCAGCTTCCAGGGTTTCGGGGAGCTGTTTTTT.

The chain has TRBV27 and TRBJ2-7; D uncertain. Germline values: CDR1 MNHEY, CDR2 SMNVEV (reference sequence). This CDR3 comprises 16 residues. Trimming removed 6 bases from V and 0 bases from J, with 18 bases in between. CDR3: CASSKIVNPSSYEQYF. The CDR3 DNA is TGTGCCAGCAGCAAGATAGTAAACCCAAGCTCCTACGAGCAGTACTTC.

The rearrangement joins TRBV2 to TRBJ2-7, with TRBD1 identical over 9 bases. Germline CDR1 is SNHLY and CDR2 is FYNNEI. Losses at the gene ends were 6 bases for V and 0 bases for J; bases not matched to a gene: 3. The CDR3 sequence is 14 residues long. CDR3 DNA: TGTGCCAGCAGCGGACAGGGGTACTCCTACGAGCAGTACTTC. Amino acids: CASSGQGYSYEQYF.

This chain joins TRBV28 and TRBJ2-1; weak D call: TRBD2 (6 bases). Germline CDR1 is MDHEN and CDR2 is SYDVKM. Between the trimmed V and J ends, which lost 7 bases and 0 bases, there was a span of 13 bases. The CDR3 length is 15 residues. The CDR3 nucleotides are TGTGCCAGCACCTTGGGGAGGAGCTCCTACAATGAGCAGTTCTTC. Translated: CASTLGRSSYNEQFF.

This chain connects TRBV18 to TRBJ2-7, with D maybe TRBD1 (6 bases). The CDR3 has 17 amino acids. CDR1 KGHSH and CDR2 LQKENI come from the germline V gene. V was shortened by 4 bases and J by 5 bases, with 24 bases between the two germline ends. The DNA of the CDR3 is TGTGCCAGCTCACTCCACAAGCCAGGGGACATCATCCACGAGCAGTACTTC. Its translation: CASSLHKPGDIIHEQYF. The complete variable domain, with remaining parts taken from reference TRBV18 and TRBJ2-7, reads NAGVMQNPRHLVRRRGQEARLRCSPMKGHSHVYWYRQLPEEGLKFMVYLQKENIIDESGMPKERFSAEFPKEGPSILRIQQVVRGDSAAYFCASSLHKPGDIIHEQYFGPGTRLTVT.

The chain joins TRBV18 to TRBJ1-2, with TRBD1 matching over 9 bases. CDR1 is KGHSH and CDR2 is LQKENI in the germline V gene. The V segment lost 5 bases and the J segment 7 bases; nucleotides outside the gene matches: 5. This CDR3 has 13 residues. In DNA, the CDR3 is TGTGCCAGCTCATCTGAACAGGGGGCTGGCTACACCTTC. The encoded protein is CASSSEQGAGYTF.

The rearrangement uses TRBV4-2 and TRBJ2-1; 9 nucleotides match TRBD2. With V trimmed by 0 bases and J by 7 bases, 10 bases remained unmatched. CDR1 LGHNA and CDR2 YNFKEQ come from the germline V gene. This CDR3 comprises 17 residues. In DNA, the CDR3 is TGTGCCAGCAGCCAAGATTATGGCGGGAGGGCCAAGAATGAGCAGTTCTTC. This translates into CASSQDYGGRAKNEQFF.

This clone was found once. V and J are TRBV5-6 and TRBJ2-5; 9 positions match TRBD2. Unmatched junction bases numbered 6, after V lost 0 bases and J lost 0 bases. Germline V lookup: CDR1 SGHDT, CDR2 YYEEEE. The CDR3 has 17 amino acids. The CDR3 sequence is CASSLARSGSYQETQYF. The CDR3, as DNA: TGTGCCAGCAGCTTGGCCCGTAGCGGGAGCTACCAAGAGACCCAGTACTTC.

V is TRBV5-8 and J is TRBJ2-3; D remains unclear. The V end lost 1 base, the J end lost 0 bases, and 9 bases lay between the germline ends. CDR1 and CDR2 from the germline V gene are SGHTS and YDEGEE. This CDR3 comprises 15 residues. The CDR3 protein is CASSLHAYSTDTQYF. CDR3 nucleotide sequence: TGTGCCAGCAGCTTGCACGCCTATAGCACAGATACGCAGTATTTT. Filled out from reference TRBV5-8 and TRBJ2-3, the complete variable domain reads EAGVTQSPTHLIKTRGQQATLRCSPISGHTSVYWYQQALGLGLQFLLWYDEGEERNRGNFPPRFSGRQFPNYSSELNVNALELEDSALYLCASSLHAYSTDTQYFGPGTRLTVL.

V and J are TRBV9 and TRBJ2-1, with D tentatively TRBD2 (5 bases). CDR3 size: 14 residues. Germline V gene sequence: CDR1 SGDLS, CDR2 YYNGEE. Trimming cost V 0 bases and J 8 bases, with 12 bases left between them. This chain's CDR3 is CASSVGPGNHEQFF. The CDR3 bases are TGTGCCAGCAGCGTAGGGCCGGGAAACCATGAGCAGTTCTTC.

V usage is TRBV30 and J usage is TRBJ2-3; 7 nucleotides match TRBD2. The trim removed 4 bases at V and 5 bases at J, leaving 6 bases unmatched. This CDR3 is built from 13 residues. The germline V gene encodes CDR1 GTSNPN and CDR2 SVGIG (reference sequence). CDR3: CAWKRTSVDTQYF. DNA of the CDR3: TGTGCCTGGAAACGAACTAGCGTAGATACGCAGTATTTT.

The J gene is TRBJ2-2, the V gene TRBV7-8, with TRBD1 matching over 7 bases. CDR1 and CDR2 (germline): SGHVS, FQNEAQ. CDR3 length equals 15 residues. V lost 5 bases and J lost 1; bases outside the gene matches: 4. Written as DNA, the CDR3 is TGTGCCAGCAGCCCCCGGACAGGGAACACCGGGGAGCTGTTTTTT. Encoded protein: CASSPRTGNTGELFF.

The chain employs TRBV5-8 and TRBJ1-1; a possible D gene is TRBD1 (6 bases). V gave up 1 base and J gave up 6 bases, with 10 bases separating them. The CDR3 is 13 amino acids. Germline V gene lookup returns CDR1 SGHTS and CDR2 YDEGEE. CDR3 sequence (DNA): TGTGCCAGCAGCTTGTACAGGGTCCCTGAAGCTTTCTTT. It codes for CASSLYRVPEAFF.

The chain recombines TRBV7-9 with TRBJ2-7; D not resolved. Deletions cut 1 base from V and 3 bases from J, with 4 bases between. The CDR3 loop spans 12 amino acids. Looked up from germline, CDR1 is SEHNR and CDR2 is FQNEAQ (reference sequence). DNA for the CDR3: TGTGCCAGCAGCTTAGATAACTACGAGCAGTACTTC. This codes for CASSLDNYEQYF.

The CDR3 spells CASSVASGMANEQFF. The CDR3 DNA reads TGTGCCAGCAGCGTAGCTAGCGGGATGGCCAATGAGCAGTTCTTC. This chain links TRBV9 with TRBJ2-1; 9 bases fit TRBD2. V gave up 0 bases and J gave up 6 bases; unmatched junction bases: 4. Per the germline V gene, CDR1 is SGDLS and CDR2 is YYNGEE. CDR3 size: 15 residues.

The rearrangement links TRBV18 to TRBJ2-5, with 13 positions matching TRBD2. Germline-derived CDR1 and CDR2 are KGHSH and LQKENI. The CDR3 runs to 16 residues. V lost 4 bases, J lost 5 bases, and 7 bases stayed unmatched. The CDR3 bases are TGTGCCAGCTCACAACTAGCGGGAGGGCCATCGGAGACCCAGTACTTC. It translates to CASSQLAGGPSETQYF.

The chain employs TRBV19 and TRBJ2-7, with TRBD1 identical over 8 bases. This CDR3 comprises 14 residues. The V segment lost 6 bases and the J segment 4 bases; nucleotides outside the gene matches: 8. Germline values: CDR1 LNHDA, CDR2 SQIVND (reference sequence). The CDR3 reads CASSIGGQGYEQYF. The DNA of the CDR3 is TGTGCCAGTAGCATTGGAGGACAGGGTTACGAGCAGTACTTC.

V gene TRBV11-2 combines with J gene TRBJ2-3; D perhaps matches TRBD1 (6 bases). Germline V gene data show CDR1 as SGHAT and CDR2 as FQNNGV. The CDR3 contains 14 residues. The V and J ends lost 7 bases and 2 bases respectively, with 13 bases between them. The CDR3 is CASTWGRTTDTQYF. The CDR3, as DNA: TGTGCCAGCACGTGGGGGCGGACCACAGATACGCAGTATTTT.

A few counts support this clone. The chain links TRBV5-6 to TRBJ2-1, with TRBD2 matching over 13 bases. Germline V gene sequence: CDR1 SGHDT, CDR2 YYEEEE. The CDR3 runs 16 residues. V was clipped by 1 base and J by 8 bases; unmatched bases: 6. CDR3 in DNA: TGTGCCAGCAGCTTGATCGGGACTAGCGGGACCCATGAGCAGTTCTTC. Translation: CASSLIGTSGTHEQFF.